These T cell receptor beta chains were read from a single sample in a study of tumor T cells in aggressive B-cell lymphoma. The table came from immunoSEQ multiplex PCR; TCRdb's copy has only in-frame clones and leaves some out. The data contain approximately 1,000 clones, 65% to 90% of them singletons. Sequences were obtained from tumor tissue. These receptors all come from an adult with diffuse large B cell lymphoma. Each CDR3 is given with its conserved first and last residue. The D gene is left open where the match is weak. Only some rows state a clone size, as once, few, many or a class for expanded clones.

-	TRBV29-1	TRBD1	TRBJ2-5	TGCAGCGTTGAGACAGGGGGCGCAGAGACCCAGTACTTC	CSVETGGAETQYF
-	TRBV28	-	TRBJ2-3	TGTGCCAGCAGTTTAATGGAGGGCCGAGGAGATACGCAGTATTTT	CASSLMEGRGDTQYF
-	TRBV7-9	-	TRBJ2-1	TGTGCCAGCAGCCTGACAAATGAGCAGTTCTTC	CASSLTNEQFF
-	TRBV5-6	-	TRBJ1-2	TGTGCCAGCAGCTTGGGGGCGCTGGCCCATGGCTACACCTTC	CASSLGALAHGYTF
-	TRBV11-1	-	TRBJ2-7	TGTGCCAGCAGCTTAGGGCCGGAGGCCACCTACGAGCAGTACTTC	CASSLGPEATYEQYF
-	TRBV4-1	TRBD1	TRBJ1-2	TGCGCCAGCAGCCAACAGGGGGCGTTCTATGGCTACACCTTC	CASSQQGAFYGYTF
-	TRBV7-2	TRBD2	TRBJ2-2	TGTGCCAGCAGCTTACCGCGCGGCGGGAGCGTCGGGGAGCTGTTTTTT	CASSLPRGGSVGELFF
-	TRBV14	TRBD2	TRBJ2-1	TGTGCCAGCAGCCAAGATTTTACTAGCGGGGGGGCCGGGGTGGTCGATGAGCAGTTCTTC	CASSQDFTSGGAGVVDEQFF
-	TRBV30	TRBD1	TRBJ1-2	TGTGCCTGGACTCACGGGGACAGTTTATATGGCTACACCTTC	CAWTHGDSLYGYTF
-	TRBV7-4	-	TRBJ1-5	TGTGCCAGCAGCTTACAGCGAAACACCAAAATAAGCAATCAGCCCCAGCATTTT	CASSLQRNTKISNQPQHF
-	TRBV2	TRBD1	TRBJ2-5	TGTGCCAGCAGGGGGACAGGGTTAGAGACCCAGTACTTC	CASRGTGLETQYF
-	TRBV30	-	TRBJ2-1	TGTGCCTGGCAGGTTCTGTCTGGCAATGAGCAGTTCTTC	CAWQVLSGNEQFF
-	TRBV5-1	-	TRBJ1-2	TGCGCCAGCAGCTTGGAATCATATGGCTACACCTTC	CASSLESYGYTF
-	TRBV9	TRBD2	TRBJ2-1	TGTGCCAGCAGCGTAGCCGGGGGGGGCTTGGGGAATGAGCAGTTCTTC	CASSVAGGGLGNEQFF
-	TRBV11-1	TRBD2	TRBJ2-1	TGTGCCAGCAGCAGGACTAGCGGGATACATGAGCAGTTCTTC	CASSRTSGIHEQFF
-	TRBV7-8	-	TRBJ2-7	TGTGCCAGCAGCGACGCAGGCTACGAGCAGTACTTC	CASSDAGYEQYF
once	TRBV19	TRBD1	TRBJ2-4	TGTGCCAGTAGCACGGGACAGGGAGTAAACATTCAGTACTTC	CASSTGQGVNIQYF
-	TRBV18	TRBD1	TRBJ2-1	TGTGCCAGCTCACCAGTCGGGACAGGGTACAATGAGCAGTTCTTC	CASSPVGTGYNEQFF
-	TRBV4-1	TRBD1	TRBJ1-2	TGCGCCAGCAGCCTGACAGGGACTTATGGCTACACCTTC	CASSLTGTYGYTF
-	TRBV29-1	-	TRBJ2-1	TGCAGCGTTGAACTCCGGGACACCACCTACAATGAGCAGTTCTTC	CSVELRDTTYNEQFF
-	TRBV9	TRBD2	TRBJ2-3	TGTGCCAGCAGCGTCGAGCTAGCGGGCACAGATACGCAGTATTTT	CASSVELAGTDTQYF
-	TRBV5-6	-	TRBJ1-2	TGTGCCAGCAGCCAATGGACAGTCTCAAATGGCTACACCTTC	CASSQWTVSNGYTF
-	TRBV9	TRBD1	TRBJ1-1	TGTGCCAGCAGCGTAGAGGGACAGGGGGCGGTCGCTGAAGCTTTCTTT	CASSVEGQGAVAEAFF
-	TRBV19	-	TRBJ1-1	TGTGCCAGTAGTGTTGCGTCTTCGAACACTGAAGCTTTCTTT	CASSVASSNTEAFF
-	TRBV2	-	TRBJ1-6	TGTGCCAGCACTATGGAACAGGGCTCACCCCTCCACTTT	CASTMEQGSPLHF
-	TRBV7-2	-	TRBJ1-3	TGTGCCAGCAGCTTTCCAGGTGGAAACACCATATATTTT	CASSFPGGNTIYF
-	TRBV11-2	-	TRBJ2-5	TGTGCCAGCAGCTTGGGGGCAGGGTTGTGGAAAGAGACCCAGTACTTC	CASSLGAGLWKETQYF
once	TRBV7-2	TRBD1	TRBJ1-2	TGTGCCAGCAGCCAAGGGACAGGGTGGATAGGAAACTATGGCTACACCTTC	CASSQGTGWIGNYGYTF
-	TRBV5-1	-	TRBJ2-7	TGCGCCAGCAGCTTGAGGGGCGACGAGCAGTACTTC	CASSLRGDEQYF
-	TRBV6-5	-	TRBJ2-7	TGTGCCAGCAGTTACTCGGCCGACTCATACGAGCAGTACTTC	CASSYSADSYEQYF
-	TRBV7-9	TRBD1	TRBJ2-2	TGTGCCAGCAGCCGGGACAGGGGACGAACCGGGGAGCTGTTTTTT	CASSRDRGRTGELFF
-	TRBV6-5	-	TRBJ2-7	TGTGCCAGCAGCTTTGGACCGGCGGGCGACGAGCAGTATTTC	CASSFGPAGDEQYF
-	TRBV25-1	-	TRBJ1-1	TGTGCCAGCAGTGAATTGACAGAAGCTTTCTTT	CASSELTEAFF
-	TRBV5-8	-	TRBJ1-5	TGTGCCAGCTCCGGGGAGATCGGAGTCAATCAGCCCCAGCATTTT	CASSGEIGVNQPQHF
-	TRBV7-9	-	TRBJ2-7	TGTGCCAGCAGCTTCGCAGGACACTACGAGCAGTACTTC	CASSFAGHYEQYF
-	TRBV9	TRBD2	TRBJ2-1	TGTGCCAGCAGCGTGGGAGCGGGGGGGCGCAATGAGCAGTTCTTC	CASSVGAGGRNEQFF
-	TRBV5-1	-	TRBJ2-5	TGCGCCAGCAGCGTTCTTAAAGAGACCCAGTACTTC	CASSVLKETQYF
-	TRBV2	-	TRBJ1-5	TGTGCCAGCAGTTTCTACGGACGGGAACAGCCCCAGCATTTT	CASSFYGREQPQHF
-	TRBV11-1	-	TRBJ2-1	TGTGCCAGCAGCTTAAGGGATGGGGGGAGCTACAATGAGCAGTTCTTC	CASSLRDGGSYNEQFF